Below are 25 T cell receptor beta chains sequenced from a single sample in a study of Graves' ophthalmopathy and Graves' hyperthyroidism. RNA transcripts yielded amplified TCR beta CDR3 regions. HTBI primers primed a first-round RT-PCR, and a second-round multiplex PCR followed. In TCRdb, the multiplex PCR reads were re-called with MiXCR into one record per CDR3 protein. The table includes about 1.2 million distinct CDR3 sequences, approximately 35% detected once. Sequences were obtained from peripheral blood or thyroid tissue (not recorded which). Receptors originate from an adult man with Graves' hyperthyroidism.

This clonotype occurred many times. V and J are TRBV9 and TRBJ2-5; the D gene could be TRBD1 or TRBD2 (5 bases each). Per the germline V gene, CDR1 is SGDLS and CDR2 is YYNGEE. The CDR3 spans 14 residues. The V end was cut by 0 bases, the J end by 2 bases, with 8 bases between. CDR3 sequence reads: CASSVGWGQETQYF. CDR3 DNA: TGTGCCAGCAGCGTAGGATGGGGGCAAGAGACCCAGTACTTC.

This clonotype was recorded at least ten times. This chain uses TRBV19 with TRBJ1-5; 8 nucleotides align to TRBD1. V shed 9 bases, J shed 4 bases, and the junction held 5 bases outside the gene matches. CDR1 and CDR2 from the germline V gene are LNHDA and SQIVND (reference sequence). The CDR3 is 13 amino acids. This CDR3 is CASRTGTNQPQHF. The CDR3 nucleotides read TGTGCCAGCCGGACAGGGACGAATCAGCCCCAGCATTTT.

V and J are TRBV4-1 and TRBJ1-5; 8 nucleotides match TRBD1. The CDR3 runs to 15 residues. Per germline, CDR1 MGHRA and CDR2 YSYEKL. Trimming cost V 0 bases and J 4 bases; bases outside gene matches: 2. Here the CDR3 reads CASSQEQGENQPQHF. CDR3 sequence (DNA): TGCGCCAGCAGCCAAGAACAGGGGGAAAATCAGCCCCAGCATTTT.

This clonotype has only a few counts. Relative to the germline gene, one junction end is altered; a read error may explain this. The chain links TRBV10-2 to TRBJ2-7, with TRBD2 matching over 13 bases. Germline V gene lookup returns CDR1 WSHSY and CDR2 SAAADI. The CDR3 runs to 14 residues. The CDR3 is CAISDGLAGVEQYF. In DNA form, the CDR3 reads TGTGCCATCAGTGACGGACTAGCGGGGGTCGAGCAGTACTTC.

Concerning this clonotype itself: Sequence at one end of the junction differs from germline and may be a read error. The chain uses TRBV11-2 and TRBJ2-6; the D gene could be TRBD1 or TRBD2 (5 bases each). This CDR3 comprises 17 residues. From germline, CDR1 is SGHAT and CDR2 FQNNGV. This chain's CDR3 is CASSQEWGFSGANVLTF. In DNA, the CDR3 is TGCGCCAGCAGCCAAGAATGGGGGTTCTCTGGGGCCAACGTCCTGACTTTC.

V gene TRBV7-2 combines with J gene TRBJ1-5; perhaps TRBD1 as D (5 bases). V was shortened by 5 bases and J by 11 bases, with 22 bases between the two germline ends. Germline V gene sequence: CDR1 SGHTA, CDR2 FQGNSA. The CDR3 spans 15 residues. In DNA, the CDR3 is TGTGCCAGCAGCATAAGGACTAGCGGGGGTGAGACCCAGCATTTT. Translated: CASSIRTSGGETQHF.

The table lists this clonotype with many counts. The chain uses TRBV10-3 and TRBJ2-2; TRBD1 or TRBD2 may be the D gene (5 bases each). Trimming removed 8 bases from V and 0 bases from J, with 19 bases in between. The CDR3 length is 17 residues. The germline CDR1 and CDR2 sequences are ENHRY and SYGVKD. The CDR3 sequence: CAIPRSRDASNTGELFF. The DNA of the CDR3 is TGTGCCATCCCCCGGTCCCGGGACGCCTCGAACACCGGGGAGCTGTTTTTT.

This clonotype was observed many times. The chain has TRBV19 and TRBJ2-7; 11 nucleotides line up with TRBD2. CDR3 length equals 18 residues. From germline, CDR1 is LNHDA and CDR2 SQIVND (reference sequence). The junction had 15 bases not matched to a gene; V was cut back by 2 bases and J by 6 bases. DNA for the CDR3: TGTGCCAGTAGTATACTCTCCTCCATGACTAGCGGGGCAGGCGAGCAGTACTTC. Translating gives CASSILSSMTSGAGEQYF.

This clonotype was seen many times. The rearrangement links TRBV29-1 to TRBJ2-7; perhaps TRBD1 as D (5 bases). In germline, CDR1 is SQVTM, CDR2 ANQGSEA. The CDR3 extends over 14 amino acids. Trimming took off 7 bases at V and 0 bases at J, with 16 bases between the two ends. The CDR3 DNA sequence: TGCAGCGCTAGGGGCAGGGAAGACTCCTACGAGCAGTACTTC. It encodes CSARGREDSYEQYF.

The V and J genes are TRBV20-1 and TRBJ2-7, with 9 bases lining up with TRBD1. V gave up 3 bases and J gave up 3 bases; unmatched junction bases: 9. CDR1 and CDR2 from the germline V gene are DFQATT and SNEGSKA (reference sequence). This CDR3 has 15 residues. This CDR3 reads CSASPYPGQGYEQYF. The CDR3 nucleotides read TGCAGTGCTAGCCCTTACCCGGGACAGGGCTACGAGCAGTACTTC.

This clonotype was detected many times. The genes are TRBV9 and TRBJ1-5; weak D call: TRBD1 (6 bases). In germline, CDR1 is SGDLS, CDR2 YYNGEE. Between the trimmed V and J ends, which lost 3 bases and 4 bases, there was a span of 11 bases. The CDR3 length is 14 residues. In DNA, the CDR3 is TGTGCCAGCAGCGGTCGTGGACAGAATCAGCCCCAGCATTTT. Translated, it gives CASSGRGQNQPQHF. The entire variable domain, with the rest obtained from reference TRBV9 and TRBJ1-5, is as follows: DSGVTQTPKHLITATGQRVTLRCSPRSGDLSVYWYQQSLDQGLQFLIQYYNGEERAKGNILERFSAQQFPDLHSELNLSSLELGDSALYFCASSGRGQNQPQHFGDGTRLSIL.

This clonotype was counted a single time. The chain employs TRBV11-2 and TRBJ2-2; 7 bases align to TRBD2. The CDR3 is 15 amino acids. The germline CDR1 and CDR2 sequences are SGHAT and FQNNGV. Trimming at V came to 3 bases and at J to 7 bases, leaving 8 bases not matched to a gene. CDR3 sequence reads: CASSLHVGGYGELFF. The CDR3 DNA reads TGTGCCAGCAGCTTGCACGTGGGAGGGTACGGGGAGCTGTTTTTT.

As to this clonotype: Because the CDR3 is missing its conserved closing phenylalanine or tryptophan, this is likely a read error. The CDR3, as DNA: TGCGCCAGCAGCCAAGGACAGGGGGCGGCCTACGAGCAGTACATC. Protein product: CASSQGQGAAYEQYI. The genes are TRBV4-1 and TRBJ2-7, with 10 bases that match TRBD1. The CDR3 consists of 15 residues. V lost 1 base, J lost 2 bases, and 2 bases stayed unmatched. Per the germline V gene, CDR1 is MGHRA and CDR2 is YSYEKL.

The table lists this clonotype with a few counts. CDR3 loop: CAWSVARVTGELFF. As DNA, the CDR3 is TGTGCCTGGAGTGTGGCTAGGGTTACCGGGGAGCTGTTTTTT. The V gene is TRBV30, the J gene TRBJ2-2, with unresolved D. V was trimmed by 0 bases and J by 5 bases, leaving 10 bases between them. CDR3 size: 14 residues. CDR1 and CDR2 (germline): GTSNPN, SVGIG (reference sequence).

The chain carries TRBV15 and TRBJ2-7; D perhaps matches TRBD1 (6 bases). This CDR3 spans 13 amino acids. The germline V and J ends were trimmed by 0 bases and 4 bases, with 7 bases remaining between them. Germline CDR1 is LNHNV and CDR2 is YYDKDF (reference sequence). CDR3 sequence: CATSRDQGYEQYF. The CDR3, as DNA: TGTGCCACCAGCAGAGATCAGGGGTACGAGCAGTACTTC.

This clonotype has just a few counts. The CDR3 coding sequence is TGCAGTGCTTCAAGGACAGGGTGGTCCTACGAGCAGTACTTC. Protein product: CSASRTGWSYEQYF. This sequence joins TRBV20-1 and TRBJ2-7; 8 nucleotides line up with TRBD1. Germline V gene sequence: CDR1 DFQATT, CDR2 SNEGSKA (reference sequence). The CDR3 covers 14 residues. The V segment lost 5 bases and the J segment 1 base; nucleotides outside the gene matches: 7.

At least ten counts were recorded for this clonotype. This chain connects TRBV13 to TRBJ1-6, with TRBD1 matching 8 bases. The CDR3 contains 15 residues. Germline V CDR1 and CDR2: PRHDT, FYEKMQ (reference sequence). Trimming removed 5 bases from V and 9 bases from J; junction bases left unmatched: 9. CDR3 in amino acids: CASSLDRGRGSPLHF. The CDR3 DNA is TGTGCCAGCAGCCTCGACAGGGGTAGAGGTTCACCCCTCCACTTT.

The gene calls are TRBV7-2 and TRBJ2-5; 7 bases fit TRBD1. The CDR3 extends over 15 amino acids. Germline trimming cut 2 bases from V and 5 bases from J; bases unmatched to any gene: 8. Germline values: CDR1 SGHTA, CDR2 FQGNSA. CDR3 in amino acids: CASSLISRRGETQYF. In nucleotides, the CDR3 is TGTGCCAGCAGCTTAATATCACGCAGGGGGGAGACCCAGTACTTC.

This clonotype was seen ten or more times. The rearrangement links TRBV7-9 to TRBJ1-1; D is unresolved. The CDR3 totals 15 residues. Trimming stripped 1 base from V and 6 bases from J, with 15 bases between. CDR1 SEHNR and CDR2 FQNEAQ come from the germline V gene (reference sequence). DNA of the CDR3: TGTGCCAGCAGCTTAGTAGACGGAGGAACAGCTGAAGCTTTCTTT. It codes for CASSLVDGGTAEAFF.

In its sample, this clonotype was seen many times. The chain joins TRBV7-8 to TRBJ2-7; 7 positions match TRBD1. The J segment lost 6 bases and the V segment lost 5 bases, leaving 7 bases of the junction unmatched. Per germline, CDR1 SGHVS and CDR2 FQNEAQ. This CDR3 has 13 residues. This CDR3 reads CASSTGVVGEQYF. CDR3 sequence (DNA): TGTGCCAGCAGCACAGGGGTAGTTGGCGAGCAGTACTTC. Looking up the rest from reference TRBV7-8 and TRBJ2-7 gives the full variable domain: GAGVSQSPRYKVAKRGQDVALRCDPISGHVSLFWYQQALGQGPEFLTYFQNEAQLDKSGLPSDRFFAERPEGSVSTLKIQRTQQEDSAVYLCASSTGVVGEQYFGPGTRLTVT.

About this clonotype itself: One base away lies a much larger clone, so this may be a sequencing read error. The rearrangement uses TRBV7-9 and TRBJ2-7; D not resolved. This CDR3 spans 13 amino acids. V was cut by 4 bases and J by 2 bases, with 9 bases left in between. Per the germline V gene, CDR1 is SEHNR and CDR2 is FQNEAQ (reference sequence). The CDR3 sequence: CASSSQYTYEQYF. CDR3 coding DNA: TGTGCCAGCAGCTCTCAATACACCTACGAGCAGTACTTC.

CDR3 nucleotides: TGCAGTGCTAGAGATTGGGGGGAGGGGGCCAACGAGCAGTACTTC. Translation: CSARDWGEGANEQYF. The gene calls are TRBV20-1 and TRBJ2-7, with D tentatively TRBD1 or TRBD2 (7 bases each). This CDR3 has 15 residues. Trimming removed 0 bases at V and 5 bases at J, with 17 bases between. CDR1 and CDR2 (germline): DFQATT, SNEGSKA (reference sequence).

The chain combines TRBV25-1 with TRBJ1-5, with 11 bases aligning to TRBD1. Losses at the gene ends were 4 bases for V and 4 bases for J; bases not matched to a gene: 6. This CDR3 spans 16 amino acids. From germline, CDR1 is MGHDK and CDR2 SYGVNS. The CDR3 reads CASSGRTGGRNQPQHF. The CDR3 region has the DNA TGTGCCAGCAGTGGCCGGACAGGGGGCCGGAATCAGCCCCAGCATTTT.

The chain is built from TRBV20-1 and TRBJ2-2; TRBD2 is a possible D gene (6 bases). The ends were cut back, 0 bases at V and 7 bases at J, with 9 bases in the middle. Germline CDR1 DFQATT, CDR2 SNEGSKA (reference sequence). The CDR3 is made up of 13 amino acids. Written as DNA, the CDR3 is TGCAGTGCTAGAGATGTGACTAGCGGGGAGCTGTTTTTT. This gives the protein CSARDVTSGELFF.

This clonotype was counted only a few times. V and J are TRBV7-8 and TRBJ2-5; D is possibly TRBD1 (5 bases). V was clipped by 2 bases and J by 4 bases, with 23 bases between them. Germline CDR1 reads SGHVS; CDR2 reads FQNEAQ. The CDR3 spans 18 residues. CDR3 nucleotides: TGTGCCAGCAGCTTATCCCGGGCCTCCAGGGCCGCCCGAGAGACCCAGTACTTC. The encoded protein is CASSLSRASRAARETQYF.